This TCR beta chain was identified during a study of long-term antiretroviral therapy in people with HIV. Study findings and constraints: Clones that had undergone expansion before ART prevailed in the repertoire throughout all time points.

Worth noting for this clone: Its specificity is not known.

Version v3.0 of the immunoSEQ assay ran at survey level. Measured with immunoSEQ multiplex PCR; TCRdb has only the in-frame clones, and not every one. The sample includes more than 15,000 clones, roughly 75% of them seen just once. CDR1 is GTSNPN, CDR2 SVGIG, per germline (reference sequence). The CDR3 spans 14 residues. V trimming: 3 bases; J trimming: 6 bases; junction bases outside the gene matches: 4. The sequencing here drew on unsorted PBMCs, taken 2.9 years after starting antiretroviral therapy. The chain combines TRBV30 with TRBJ2-2; 10 positions match TRBD1. The TCR comes from a young woman with HIV. CDR3 region: CAWSWDRGPGELFF. The DNA of the CDR3 is TGTGCCTGGAGCTGGGACAGGGGCCCCGGGGAGCTGTTTTTT.